Shown below are 20 T cell receptor beta chains from a single sample sequenced in a study of neurological immune-mediated disorders. TCRdb called the 5' RACE reads again in MiXCR, with one record for every CDR3 protein. The data contain roughly 59,000 distinct CDR3 sequences, 5.2% of them seen just once; the ten biggest clones take up about 5.3%. Source material: PBMCs. The receptors here all came from a human donor with multiple sclerosis. The donor label of this sample is uncertain.

This clonotype was recorded many times. The chain carries TRBV20-1 and TRBJ2-5; TRBD2 agrees at 12 bases. CDR3 length equals 15 residues. CDR1 is DFQATT, CDR2 SNEGSKA, per germline (reference sequence). V lost 5 bases, J lost 5 bases, and 9 bases stayed unmatched. The CDR3 DNA is TGCAGTGCTTTGCTAGCGGGGGGGCTTAGGGAGACCCAGTACTTC. This translates into CSALLAGGLRETQYF.

There are many counts of this clonotype. The chain couples TRBV5-1 to TRBJ1-2, with 7 nucleotides matching TRBD1. The germline V gene has CDR1 SGHRS and CDR2 YFSETQ. The CDR3 has 15 amino acids. V trimming: 2 bases; J trimming: 7 bases; junction bases outside the gene matches: 11. The chain's CDR3 is CASSFDRAQSSGYTF. CDR3 DNA sequence: TGCGCCAGCAGCTTCGACAGGGCCCAGTCGAGTGGCTACACCTTC.

In its sample, this clonotype was seen many times. This chain connects TRBV20-1 to TRBJ2-1, with TRBD1 as a possible D gene (6 bases). CDR3 length equals 14 residues. Trimming removed 2 bases from V and 2 bases from J, with 10 bases in between. Per the germline V gene, CDR1 is DFQATT and CDR2 is SNEGSKA (reference sequence). DNA of the CDR3: TGCAGTGCTAGACAGGGGAGCCCCTACAATGAGCAGTTCTTC. Encoded protein: CSARQGSPYNEQFF.

In its sample, this clonotype was seen many times. CDR3 DNA: TGTGCCAGCAGCTTAGGCCCTACAGATACGCAGTATTTT. Translation: CASSLGPTDTQYF. V and J are TRBV9 and TRBJ2-3; D gene uncertain. With 4 bases removed from V and 3 bases from J, the gap between germline ends came to 9 bases. Germline CDR1 is SGDLS and CDR2 is YYNGEE. This CDR3 is built from 13 residues.

This clonotype was recorded at least ten times. This rearrangement joins TRBV18 to TRBJ1-1, with 7 bases that match TRBD1. Germline CDR1 is KGHSH and CDR2 is LQKENI. Unmatched junction bases numbered 7, after V lost 8 bases and J lost 7 bases. The CDR3 has 12 residues. This chain's CDR3 is CASTRGYNEAFF. The CDR3 region has the DNA TGTGCCAGCACCAGGGGGTATAATGAAGCTTTCTTT.

This clonotype has a count of ten or more. The V and J genes are TRBV29-1 and TRBJ2-2; D remains ambiguous. V was shortened by 6 bases and J by 3 bases, with 11 bases between the two germline ends. The CDR3 spans 13 residues. Germline V gene sequence: CDR1 SQVTM, CDR2 ANQGSEA. CDR3 region: CSVGPSDTGELFF. CDR3 coding DNA: TGCAGCGTCGGTCCGAGCGACACCGGGGAGCTGTTTTTT.

This clonotype has ten or more counts. This chain joins TRBV5-1 and TRBJ2-3, with D unclear. Trimming pared 1 base from V and 0 bases from J, leaving 15 bases between. Germline CDR1 SGHRS, CDR2 YFSETQ. The length of the CDR3 is 17 residues. CDR3 in DNA: TGCGCCAGCAGCTTGACCTTGCTAGAAACTAGCACAGATACGCAGTATTTT. Translation gives CASSLTLLETSTDTQYF.

The V call is TRBV3-1, the J call TRBJ2-2, with unresolved D. Germline CDR1 is LGHDT and CDR2 is YNNKEL (reference sequence). V lost 5 bases and J lost 3, with 16 bases in between. This CDR3 has 16 residues. This CDR3 is CASSSRLYPHTGELFF. DNA for the CDR3: TGTGCCAGCAGCTCAAGACTCTACCCCCACACCGGGGAGCTGTTTTTT.

This clonotype was seen many times. V and J are TRBV6-2 or TRBV6-3 and TRBJ1-1; possible D gene TRBD1, 6 bases. Trimming stripped 3 bases from V and 13 bases from J, with 12 bases between. Germline assignment: CDR1 MNHEY and CDR2 SVGEGT. This CDR3 region has 11 residues. CDR3 residues: CASSYGMDSFF. The CDR3 DNA reads TGTGCCAGCAGTTATGGGATGGACAGTTTCTTT.

The sample holds many counts of this clonotype. The chain is built from TRBV20-1 and TRBJ2-2, with 10 bases aligning to TRBD1. Germline CDR1 is DFQATT and CDR2 is SNEGSKA (reference sequence). There are 15 residues in the CDR3. After removal of 1 base from V and 5 bases from J, the junction contained 4 bases not matched to a gene. The CDR3 nucleotides read TGCAGTGCTAGAGTGTGGGACAGGGGAACCGGGGAGCTGTTTTTT. It codes for CSARVWDRGTGELFF.

The chain employs TRBV4-2 and TRBJ2-3, with TRBD2 matching over 9 bases. The CDR3 loop spans 16 amino acids. Germline V lookup: CDR1 LGHNA, CDR2 YNFKEQ. V lost 3 bases to trimming and J lost 5 bases; unmatched junction nucleotides: 9. The CDR3, as DNA: TGTGCCAGCAGCCAGGGGACTAGCTCTCAGGGAGATACGCAGTATTTT. Translated: CASSQGTSSQGDTQYF.

This clonotype showed up many times. Given a much more abundant clone one base away, this may be a read error. This rearrangement joins TRBV5-1 to TRBJ1-2; TRBD1 might be the D (6 bases). The length of the CDR3 is 16 residues. Trimming took off 0 bases at V and 10 bases at J, with 22 bases between the two ends. The germline gives CDR1 SGHRS, CDR2 YFSETQ. The CDR3 here is CASSLGPGVPGANYTF. The CDR3 DNA reads TGCGCCAGCAGCTTGGGACCGGGAGTTCCGGGGGCAAACTACACCTTC.

This clonotype was counted at least ten times. The chain is built from TRBV20-1 and TRBJ1-2, with TRBD1 matching 10 bases. Trimming at V came to 6 bases and at J to 4 bases, leaving 8 bases not matched to a gene. This CDR3 spans 14 amino acids. Germline CDR1 and CDR2: DFQATT and SNEGSKA (reference sequence). The CDR3 nucleotides read TGCAGTGCCCCCCGGACAGGGGGGAGCTATGGCTACACCTTC. Translated: CSAPRTGGSYGYTF.

This clonotype was counted at least ten times. The chain combines TRBV5-4 with TRBJ1-1; 7 bases fit TRBD1. Germline loops: CDR1 SGHNT, CDR2 YYREEE (reference sequence). The V and J ends lost 3 bases and 1 base, in that order; junction bases with no gene match: 9. The CDR3 consists of 16 residues. CDR3 coding DNA: TGTGCCAGCAGCTGGGGCCCAGGGGGAACGAACACTGAAGCTTTCTTT. Amino acids: CASSWGPGGTNTEAFF.

This clonotype was found many times. The chain is built from TRBV5-5 and TRBJ2-2, with a possible D match to TRBD2 (5 bases). The CDR3 totals 16 residues. V lost 4 bases, J lost 1 base, and 14 bases lay in between. In germline, CDR1 is SGHKS, CDR2 YYEKEE (reference sequence). The CDR3 DNA reads TGTGCCAGCAGCGCCCAACGGGGTATGAACACCGGGGAGCTGTTTTTT. It codes for CASSAQRGMNTGELFF.

At least ten counts were recorded for this clonotype. V and J are TRBV29-1 and TRBJ1-2; D remains ambiguous. V was shortened by 5 bases and J by 8 bases, with 12 bases between the two germline ends. CDR1 SQVTM and CDR2 ANQGSEA come from the germline V gene. CDR3 length: 11 amino acids. CDR3 coding DNA: TGCAGCGTTTCAGTCTCCCGGGGCTACACCTTC. It encodes CSVSVSRGYTF.

This clonotype has at least ten counts. Here the CDR3 reads CASSPLGTGGYTF. The CDR3 DNA sequence: TGTGCCAGCAGCCCCTTGGGCACAGGCGGCTACACCTTC. V and J are TRBV5-4 and TRBJ1-2; possible D gene TRBD1, 5 bases. V gave up 4 bases and J gave up 8 bases, with 15 bases separating them. Germline CDR1 and CDR2: SGHNT and YYREEE (reference sequence). The length of the CDR3 is 13 residues.

The sample holds many counts of this clonotype. The chain uses TRBV5-1 and TRBJ1-2; D gene uncertain. The CDR3 has 13 residues. Germline values: CDR1 SGHRS, CDR2 YFSETQ. V shed 3 bases and J shed 0 bases, with 6 bases lying between them. The CDR3 bases are TGCGCCAGCAGCTGGGCAGCTAACTATGGCTACACCTTC. As protein: CASSWAANYGYTF.

The CDR3 DNA reads as TGCAGCGTTGAGACAGGGATTTCCTACGAGCAGTACTTC. It is translated as CSVETGISYEQYF. The rearrangement uses TRBV29-1 and TRBJ2-7, with TRBD1 matching 7 bases. Unmatched junction bases numbered 3, after V lost 3 bases and J lost 1 base. Germline values: CDR1 SQVTM, CDR2 ANQGSEA. CDR3 length equals 13 residues.

This clonotype was counted ten times or more. The V gene is TRBV5-1, the J gene TRBJ2-1, with 8 bases aligning to TRBD2. This CDR3 spans 17 amino acids. The germline CDR1 and CDR2 sequences are SGHRS and YFSETQ. The junction had 12 bases not matched to a gene; V was cut back by 3 bases and J by 4 bases. CDR3 region: CASSSGPGLGTYNEQFF. The CDR3 DNA reads TGCGCCAGCAGCTCGGGTCCGGGACTAGGAACGTACAATGAGCAGTTCTTC.